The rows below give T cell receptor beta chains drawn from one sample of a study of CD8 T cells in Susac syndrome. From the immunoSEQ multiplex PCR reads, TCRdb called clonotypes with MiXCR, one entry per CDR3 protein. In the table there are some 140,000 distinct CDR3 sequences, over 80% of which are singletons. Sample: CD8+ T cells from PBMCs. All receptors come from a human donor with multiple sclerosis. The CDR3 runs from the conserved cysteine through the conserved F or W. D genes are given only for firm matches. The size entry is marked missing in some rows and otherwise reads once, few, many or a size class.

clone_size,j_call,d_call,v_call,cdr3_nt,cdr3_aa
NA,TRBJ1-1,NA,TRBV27,TGTGCCAGCAGTTTGGTCCTGGGTAGCGGCACTGAAGCTTTCTTT,CASSLVLGSGTEAFF
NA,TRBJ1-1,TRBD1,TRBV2,TGTGCCAGACTACAGGGGACTGAAGCTTTCTTT,CARLQGTEAFF
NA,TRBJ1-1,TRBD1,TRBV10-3,TGTGCCATCAGGATGGGACAGAGCGCTGAAGCTTTCTTT,CAIRMGQSAEAFF
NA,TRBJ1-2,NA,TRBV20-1,TGCAGTGCTAGAGAAATTGCAAAGGACTATGGCTACACCTTC,CSAREIAKDYGYTF
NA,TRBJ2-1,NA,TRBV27,TGTGCCAGCAGTTTACGCGGGAACCGAAATGAGCAGTTCTTC,CASSLRGNRNEQFF
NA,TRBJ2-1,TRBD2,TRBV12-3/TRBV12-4,TGTGCCAGCAGTCCCGCAGGAGCGGGGCCTTACAATGAGCAGTTCTTC,CASSPAGAGPYNEQFF
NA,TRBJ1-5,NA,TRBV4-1,TGCGCCAGCAGCCAAGGAGTCTGGGCTGAAAATCAGCCCCAGCATTTT,CASSQGVWAENQPQHF
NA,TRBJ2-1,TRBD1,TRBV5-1,TGCGCCAGCAGCTCCACAGGGGGGAGGAATGAGCAGTTCTTC,CASSSTGGRNEQFF
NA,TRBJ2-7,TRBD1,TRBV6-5,TGTGCCAGCAGTTACTCTCCGGGACAGGGGGCGGGGGAGCAGTACTTC,CASSYSPGQGAGEQYF
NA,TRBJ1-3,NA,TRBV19,TGTGCCAGTAGTAGCGGACAAATCCAATACTCTGGAAACACCATATATTTT,CASSSGQIQYSGNTIYF
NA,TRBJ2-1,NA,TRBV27,TGTGCCAGCAGTGACGGAGTAGGGTACAATGAGCAGTTCTTC,CASSDGVGYNEQFF
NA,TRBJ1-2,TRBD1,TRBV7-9,TGTGCCAGCAGCTATGGGACAGGCTTCTATGGCTACACCTTC,CASSYGTGFYGYTF
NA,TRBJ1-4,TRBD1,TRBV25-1,TGTGCCAGCAGTGAATACGAGACAGGGGTTTTGGGGAATGAAAAACTGTTTTTT,CASSEYETGVLGNEKLFF
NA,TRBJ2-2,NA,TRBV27,TGTGCCAGCAGTTTAATTGATTCCACCGGGGAGCTGTTTTTT,CASSLIDSTGELFF
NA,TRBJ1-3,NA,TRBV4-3,TGCGCCAGCAGCCATGCTAACCAAGGACCGGGAAACACCATATATTTT,CASSHANQGPGNTIYF
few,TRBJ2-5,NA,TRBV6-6,TGTGCCAGCAGTTATACGGGAGAACAAGAGACCCAGTACTTC,CASSYTGEQETQYF
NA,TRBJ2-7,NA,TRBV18,TGTGCCAGCTCACCAACAACAGGGATCGACTCCTACGAGCAGTACTTC,CASSPTTGIDSYEQYF
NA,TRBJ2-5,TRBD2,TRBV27,TGTGCCAGCAGTTATGGTAGCGGGAGGGCGACCCAGTACTTC,CASSYGSGRATQYF
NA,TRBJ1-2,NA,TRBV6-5,TGTGCCAGCAGTTCCCTGACAAACTATGGCTACACCTTC,CASSSLTNYGYTF
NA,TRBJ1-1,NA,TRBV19,TGTGCCAGTAAGGGGAACACTGAAGCTTTCTTT,CASKGNTEAFF
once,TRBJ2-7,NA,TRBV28,TGTGCCAGCAGTTTTCGCGGGGAAAGCTACGAGCAGTACTTC,CASSFRGESYEQYF
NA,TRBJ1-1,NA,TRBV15,TGTGCCACCAGCGGACCCTTTGAAGCTTTCTTT,CATSGPFEAFF
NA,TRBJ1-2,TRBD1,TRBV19,TGTGCCACCAGTATGTCTCTCGAAGGGGGCAGCGCTGGCTACACCTTC,CATSMSLEGGSAGYTF
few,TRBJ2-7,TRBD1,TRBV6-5,TGTGCCAGCACCCGGACAGGCACCTACGAGCAGTACTTC,CASTRTGTYEQYF
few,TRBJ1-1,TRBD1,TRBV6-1,TGTGCCAGTCACAGGGGAATGACTGAAGCTTTCTTT,CASHRGMTEAFF
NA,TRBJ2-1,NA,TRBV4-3,TGCGCCAGCAGCCCGCATCCTAGCTTTGGTGAGCAGTTCTTC,CASSPHPSFGEQFF
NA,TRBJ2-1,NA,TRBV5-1,TGCGCCAGCAGCTTGGAGACAGGGAGGAACGATGAGCAGTTCTTC,CASSLETGRNDEQFF
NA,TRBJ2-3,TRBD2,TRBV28,TGTGCCAGCAAAATAGCGGGGCGGGTAGATACGCAGTATTTT,CASKIAGRVDTQYF
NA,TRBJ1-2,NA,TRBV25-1,TGTGCCAGCAGTAGGACACAGGAGAAGCGTGGCTACACCTTC,CASSRTQEKRGYTF
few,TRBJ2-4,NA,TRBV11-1,TGTGCCAGCAGCTCCCCCGGCCTATCGGAAAACATTCAGTACTTC,CASSSPGLSENIQYF
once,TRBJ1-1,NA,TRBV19,TGTGCCAGTAGTATGGGGAGTCCCGCCGAGGGTGAAGCTTTCTTT,CASSMGSPAEGEAFF
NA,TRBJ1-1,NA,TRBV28,TGTGCCAGCAGTTTTCGGGGGTTGAATAGTGAAGCTTTCTTT,CASSFRGLNSEAFF
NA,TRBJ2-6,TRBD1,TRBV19,TGTGCCAGTAGGTCAGGGGGTGGGGCCAACGTCCTGACTTTC,CASRSGGGANVLTF
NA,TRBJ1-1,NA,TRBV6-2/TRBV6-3,TGTGCCAGCAGTTACACCCCTATAGGGACAACTGAAGCTTTCTTT,CASSYTPIGTTEAFF
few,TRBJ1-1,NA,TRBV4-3,TGCGCCAGCTGTCCCAGGGCAGGGAACACTGAAGCTTTCTTT,CASCPRAGNTEAFF
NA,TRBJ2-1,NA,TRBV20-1,TGCAGTGCTAGTGGAGGGAGAGGTGATGAGCAGTTCTTC,CSASGGRGDEQFF
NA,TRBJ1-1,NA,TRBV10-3,TGTGCCATCAGTGACCGGACGGGGGGTTCGAGTGAAACTTTCTTT,CAISDRTGGSSETFF
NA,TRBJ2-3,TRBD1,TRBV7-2,TGTGCCAGCAGCTTAGCGTTAGGGACAGGGCACACAGATACGCAGTATTTT,CASSLALGTGHTDTQYF
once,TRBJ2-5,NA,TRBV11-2,TGTGCCAGCAGCTTAGGTGTTTGGCCTTTCGGGGACCGGCAGGAGACCCAGTACTTC,CASSLGVWPFGDRQETQYF
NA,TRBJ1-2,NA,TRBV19,TGTGCCAGTAGTATAGATCACAGAAGTGGCTACACCTTC,CASSIDHRSGYTF
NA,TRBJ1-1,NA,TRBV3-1,TGTGCCAGCAGCCAAGATCGGCCCGGGACCACTGAAGCTTTCTTT,CASSQDRPGTTEAFF
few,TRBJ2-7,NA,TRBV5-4,TGTGCCAGCAGCTTGATGGGCAGCTCCTACGAGCAGTACTTC,CASSLMGSSYEQYF
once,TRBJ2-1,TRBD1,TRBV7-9,TGTGCCAGCAGCTCCGGACAGGCGCCACCCTACAATGAGCAGTTCTTC,CASSSGQAPPYNEQFF
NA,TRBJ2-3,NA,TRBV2,TGTGCCAGCAGTGAAGGACCAGCTAGCACAGATACGCAGTATTTT,CASSEGPASTDTQYF